The clone carrying this TCR beta chain has a count of ten or more. Its antigen is undetermined. This entry comes from a study of blood T cells in healthy people across ages. V was shortened by 2 bases and J by 6 bases, with 7 bases between the two germline ends. The CDR3 contains 12 residues. It was with a sample-barcoded 5' primer and a J-beta primer mix that a second PCR of about 6 to 12 cycles was run. A template-switch adaptor that had 12 random nucleotides put a tag on each cDNA molecule. One entry per CDR3 protein, called by TCRdb with MiXCR from the 5' RACE reads. The data contain approximately 1.5 million distinct CDR3 sequences, 35% to 45% of them seen just once; the ten biggest clones take up just over 4%. Study-level points and caveats: The study found more naive CD4+ cells and higher diversity in long-lived than aged donors.

The source of this sequence is a woman aged 18-30 years in good health. The sequenced sample was blood. The chain carries TRBV12-3 or TRBV12-4 and TRBJ1-2; D unresolved. Here the CDR3 DNA reads TGTGCCAGCAGTTTAAGAAGGGATGGCTACACCTTC. Its protein product is CASSLRRDGYTF.